The 29 T cell receptor beta chains presented below share a single source sample, sequenced in a study of cytomegalovirus exposure and HLA in healthy donors (TCRdb year 2017). The library was obtained by the immunoSEQ multiplex PCR assay. This immuneACCESS table, as held by TCRdb, lists in-frame sequences with V and J called but not all clones. Of the missing ones, under half trace to an unresolved V gene in checked studies; the others have no known cause. This sample holds 150,000 to 200,000 clones; approximately 86% were observed only once. The leading ten clones occupy around 2.1% of the sample. The sample was PBMCs. The receptors shown here come from a woman aged 18-30 years in good health and CMV-seronegative.

This chain links TRBV6-1 with TRBJ1-6; 7 bases match TRBD1. This CDR3 spans 16 amino acids. Germline trimming cut 4 bases from V and 7 bases from J; bases unmatched to any gene: 10. Germline V lookup: CDR1 MNHNS, CDR2 SASEGT. The CDR3 DNA is TGTGCCAGCAGTGCCTCGAGGGACAGTCCAAATTCACCCCTCCACTTT. As protein: CASSASRDSPNSPLHF.

The chain carries TRBV5-1 and TRBJ2-5; the match to TRBD1 covers 9 bases. The CDR3 contains 13 residues. Germline trimming cut 4 bases from V and 3 bases from J; bases unmatched to any gene: 1. Looked up from germline, CDR1 is SGHRS and CDR2 is YFSETQ. The CDR3 reads CASSRTGEETQYF. In nucleotides, the CDR3 is TGCGCCAGCAGCCGGACAGGGGAAGAGACCCAGTACTTC. The whole variable domain, filled in from reference TRBV5-1 and TRBJ2-5, reads KAGVTQTPRYLIKTRGQQVTLSCSPISGHRSVSWYQQTPGQGLQFLFEYFSETQRNKGNFPGRFSGRQFSNSRSEMNVSTLELGDSALYLCASSRTGEETQYFGPGTRLLVL.

The chain combines TRBV4-1 with TRBJ2-1; tentative D call: TRBD2 (5 bases). This CDR3 contains 16 residues. The ends were cut back, 2 bases at V and 2 bases at J, with 13 bases in the middle. Germline V gives CDR1 MGHRA, CDR2 YSYEKL. CDR3 sequence (DNA): TGCGCCAGCAGCCAAAGCGCAGCGGTACCCTACAATGAGCAGTTCTTC. Translated: CASSQSAAVPYNEQFF.

Here the CDR3 DNA reads TGTGCCACCGGGACAGCCCTAGCTCTGGGGGTCACTAGCTCTGGGGCCAACGTCCTGACTTTC. Its protein product is CATGTALALGVTSSGANVLTF. This rearrangement joins TRBV15 to TRBJ2-6; 7 bases are a match to TRBD1. Per the germline V gene, CDR1 is LNHNV and CDR2 is YYDKDF (reference sequence). The length of the CDR3 is 21 residues. Germline trimming cut 8 bases from V and 0 bases from J; bases unmatched to any gene: 22.

This chain uses TRBV5-1 with TRBJ2-2; weak D call: TRBD2 (7 bases). V was trimmed by 3 bases and J by 5 bases, leaving 17 bases between them. The CDR3 is 16 residues long. The germline gives CDR1 SGHRS, CDR2 YFSETQ. The CDR3 DNA reads as TGCGCCAGCAGCTCTCAAGGGGGAGGGAATACCGGGGAGCTGTTTTTT. Protein sequence: CASSSQGGGNTGELFF.

The chain combines TRBV19 with TRBJ1-1; tentative D call: TRBD1 (6 bases). V was trimmed by 6 bases and J by 4 bases, leaving 15 bases between them. CDR1 is LNHDA and CDR2 is SQIVND in the germline V gene (reference sequence). The CDR3 sequence is 14 residues long. The CDR3 DNA reads TGTGCCAGTAGCCCGGGGGGCGCGGGCACTGAAGCTTTCTTT. Its protein is CASSPGGAGTEAFF.

V is TRBV12-5 and J is TRBJ2-3; TRBD1 is a possible D gene (6 bases). Between the trimmed V and J ends, which lost 0 bases and 2 bases, there was a span of 15 bases. This CDR3 contains 17 residues. The germline gives CDR1 LGHNT, CDR2 FRNRAP. CDR3 sequence (DNA): TGTGCTAGTGGTTTGGTACTCAGGGGCCAATACACAGATACGCAGTATTTT. As protein: CASGLVLRGQYTDTQYF.

The V call is TRBV27, the J call TRBJ1-2, with 7 bases lining up with TRBD1. The CDR3 spans 17 residues. Germline loops: CDR1 MNHEY, CDR2 SMNVEV (reference sequence). V shed 3 bases and J 8 bases; nucleotides not matched to a gene: 18. CDR3 in amino acids: CASSFTGRGRGFYGYTF. The CDR3 DNA sequence: TGTGCCAGCAGTTTTACCGGGCGTGGCAGGGGGTTCTACGGCTACACCTTC.

The chain links TRBV7-2 to TRBJ1-2; TRBD1 matches at 7 bases. The V gene's germline CDR1 is SGHTA and CDR2 FQGNSA. The length of the CDR3 is 15 residues. Trimming cost V 5 bases and J 2 bases; bases outside gene matches: 8. The CDR3 here is CASSPWGQSNYGYTF. The CDR3 nucleotides are TGTGCCAGCAGCCCCTGGGGACAGTCAAACTATGGCTACACCTTC.

This sequence joins TRBV13 and TRBJ1-1; the D is unclear. This CDR3 region has 14 residues. Deletions cut 1 base from V and 4 bases from J, with 10 bases between. In germline, CDR1 is PRHDT, CDR2 FYEKMQ (reference sequence). For the CDR3, the DNA is TGTGCCAGCAGCTTAGTGGGCCGCCGCACTGAAGCTTTCTTT. Protein: CASSLVGRRTEAFF. Full variable domain (rest looked up from reference TRBV13 and TRBJ1-1): AAGVIQSPRHLIKEKRETATLKCYPIPRHDTVYWYQQGPGQDPQFLISFYEKMQSDKGSIPDRFSAQQFSDYHSELNMSSLELGDSALYFCASSLVGRRTEAFFGQGTRLTVV.

The rearrangement links TRBV7-2 to TRBJ1-4; 7 bases align to TRBD1. Germline lookup yields CDR1 SGHTA and CDR2 FQGNSA. The CDR3 has 14 amino acids. The V and J ends lost 4 bases and 8 bases, in that order; junction bases with no gene match: 7. In DNA form, the CDR3 reads TGTGCCAGCAGCTATCAGGGGGGACACGAAAAACTGTTTTTT. Translation: CASSYQGGHEKLFF.

V gene TRBV27 combines with J gene TRBJ1-2, with unresolved D. In germline, CDR1 is MNHEY, CDR2 SMNVEV (reference sequence). The germline V and J ends were trimmed by 4 bases and 4 bases, with 19 bases remaining between them. The CDR3 loop spans 16 amino acids. The CDR3 region has the DNA TGTGCCAGCAGTTCGAGAGATTACCGGGAGACCTATGGCTACACCTTC. This gives the protein CASSSRDYRETYGYTF.

The chain combines TRBV2 with TRBJ1-2; D is unclear. Looked up from germline, CDR1 is SNHLY and CDR2 is FYNNEI. This CDR3 is built from 15 residues. Trimming shortened V by 10 bases and J by 6 bases, and 24 bases separated the two germline ends. CDR3 DNA: TGTGCCACCAGCCTGTCCCTTGGTAGCCAGAATGGCTACACCTTC. Translating gives CATSLSLGSQNGYTF.

The chain recombines TRBV5-1 with TRBJ2-2; the match to TRBD1 covers 8 bases. V lost 4 bases to trimming and J lost 6 bases; unmatched junction nucleotides: 8. The CDR3 extends over 15 amino acids. Germline-derived CDR1 and CDR2 are SGHRS and YFSETQ. Here the CDR3 DNA reads TGCGCCAGCAGCGTGGACAGGGATAGAGCCGGGGAGCTGTTTTTT. As protein: CASSVDRDRAGELFF.

The chain has TRBV27 and TRBJ2-7; TRBD2 agrees at 7 bases. V was clipped by 2 bases and J by 2 bases; unmatched bases: 6. Per the germline V gene, CDR1 is MNHEY and CDR2 is SMNVEV (reference sequence). The CDR3 contains 15 residues. This CDR3 is CASSLGSGPPYEQYF. The CDR3 DNA is TGTGCCAGCAGTTTAGGTAGCGGGCCCCCCTACGAGCAGTACTTC.

V and J are TRBV4-2 and TRBJ2-5, with D perhaps TRBD1 (5 bases). The CDR3 covers 16 residues. Germline values: CDR1 LGHNA, CDR2 YNFKEQ. Trimming stripped 1 base from V and 4 bases from J, with 16 bases between. CDR3 DNA sequence: TGTGCCAGCAGCCAAGCTCCCAGCAGGGTGGGAGAGACCCAGTACTTC. This codes for CASSQAPSRVGETQYF.

This clone was seen more than once but under ten times. The chain recombines TRBV10-2 with TRBJ2-7; D gene unclear. The CDR3 extends over 13 amino acids. Between the trimmed V and J ends, which lost 4 bases and 2 bases, there was a span of 9 bases. CDR1 and CDR2 (germline): WSHSY, SAAADI. The CDR3: CASSAEFPYEQYF. Here the CDR3 DNA reads TGCGCCAGCAGTGCCGAGTTTCCCTACGAGCAGTACTTC.

The V call is TRBV7-8, the J call TRBJ2-1, with TRBD2 as a possible D gene (6 bases). The CDR3 runs to 16 residues. V lost 1 base, J lost 6 bases, and 16 bases lay in between. The germline CDR1 and CDR2 sequences are SGHVS and FQNEAQ. CDR3 loop: CASSLGGGAVGNEQFF. CDR3 DNA: TGTGCCAGCAGCTTAGGGGGCGGGGCTGTCGGCAATGAGCAGTTCTTC.

CDR3 in amino acids: CASSLHTGFEQYF. The CDR3 nucleotides are TGTGCCAGCAGCCTCCACACAGGGTTTGAGCAGTACTTC. This chain uses TRBV9 with TRBJ2-5, with a possible D match to TRBD1 (6 bases). Trimming removed 4 bases at V and 11 bases at J, with 18 bases between. Germline V gene sequence: CDR1 SGDLS, CDR2 YYNGEE. The CDR3 totals 13 residues.

The chain carries TRBV7-9 and TRBJ1-1, with a possible D match to TRBD1 (5 bases). The germline V gene has CDR1 SEHNR and CDR2 FQNEAQ (reference sequence). The CDR3 runs to 14 residues. V was shortened by 1 base and J by 7 bases, with 13 bases between the two germline ends. CDR3 DNA: TGTGCCAGCAGCTTAGTCCGACAGCCTTATGAAGCTTTCTTT. It specifies CASSLVRQPYEAFF.

The chain joins TRBV19 to TRBJ1-6; 7 bases are shared with TRBD1. Trimming cost V 8 bases and J 7 bases; bases outside gene matches: 11. The CDR3 has 15 amino acids. CDR1 is LNHDA and CDR2 is SQIVND in the germline V gene (reference sequence). As DNA, the CDR3 is TGTGCCAGTGGTCCAAGACAGGGACCCAATTCACCCCTCCACTTT. It codes for CASGPRQGPNSPLHF.

This chain joins TRBV4-3 and TRBJ1-5; TRBD1 aligns across 8 bases. From germline, CDR1 is LGHNA and CDR2 YSLEER. Germline trimming cut 0 bases from V and 2 bases from J; bases unmatched to any gene: 3. The CDR3 is 16 residues long. The CDR3, as DNA: TGCGCCAGCAGCCAAGATTGGGGACAGGGCAATCAGCCCCAGCATTTT. Its protein is CASSQDWGQGNQPQHF.

This sequence joins TRBV5-6 and TRBJ2-1; 9 bases match TRBD2. CDR3 length: 15 amino acids. The germline V gene encodes CDR1 SGHDT and CDR2 YYEEEE. The J segment lost 2 bases and the V segment lost 6 bases, leaving 6 bases of the junction unmatched. CDR3 residues: CASNQERGAYNEQFF. The DNA for the CDR3 is TGTGCCAGCAATCAAGAGCGGGGGGCCTACAATGAGCAGTTCTTC.

The V call is TRBV30, the J call TRBJ1-2; the D gene is possibly TRBD1 (6 bases). This CDR3 is built from 13 residues. Trimming left V 2 bases short and J 5 bases short, with 12 bases between. Germline V CDR1 and CDR2: GTSNPN, SVGIG (reference sequence). The CDR3 DNA sequence: TGTGCCTGGAGTTTGAGGACAGCTTATGGCTACACCTTC. It codes for CAWSLRTAYGYTF.

This chain connects TRBV5-5 to TRBJ2-5; D possibly corresponds to TRBD1 (5 bases). This CDR3 has 16 amino acids. CDR1 is SGHKS and CDR2 is YYEKEE in the germline V gene (reference sequence). Deletions cut 0 bases from V and 6 bases from J, with 18 bases between. The chain's CDR3 is CASSLALQGLTKTQYF. CDR3 in DNA: TGTGCCAGCAGCTTGGCTCTGCAGGGCCTTACGAAGACCCAGTACTTC.

The chain uses TRBV30 and TRBJ1-4; D unclear. This CDR3 spans 12 amino acids. Germline values: CDR1 GTSNPN, CDR2 SVGIG (reference sequence). V was trimmed by 4 bases and J by 8 bases, leaving 11 bases between them. The chain's CDR3 is CAWTSVREKLFF. The DNA of the CDR3 is TGTGCCTGGACCTCTGTGCGGGAAAAACTGTTTTTT.

The chain carries TRBV9 and TRBJ2-7; D might be TRBD2 (5 bases). The CDR3 is 13 amino acids. Germline-derived CDR1 and CDR2 are SGDLS and YYNGEE. With 0 bases removed from V and 6 bases from J, the gap between germline ends came to 10 bases. DNA for the CDR3: TGTGCCAGCAGCGTAGACCTAGCTCCCGAGCAGTACTTC. Translated, it gives CASSVDLAPEQYF.

This rearrangement joins TRBV5-1 to TRBJ2-3; 8 bases are shared with TRBD1. In germline, CDR1 is SGHRS, CDR2 YFSETQ. V shed 4 bases and J 3 bases; nucleotides not matched to a gene: 4. This CDR3 comprises 14 residues. CDR3 loop: CASSPTGGTDTQYF. The CDR3 coding sequence is TGCGCCAGCAGCCCCACAGGGGGAACAGATACGCAGTATTTT.

This chain joins TRBV7-9 and TRBJ1-5; 9 bases are shared with TRBD1. The germline V gene has CDR1 SEHNR and CDR2 FQNEAQ (reference sequence). The CDR3 covers 15 residues. Losses at the gene ends were 5 bases for V and 8 bases for J; bases not matched to a gene: 10. Here the CDR3 DNA reads TGTGCCAGCAGCGTAACCGGGACAGGGATGGAGCCCCAGCATTTT. The encoded protein is CASSVTGTGMEPQHF.